Presented here are 3 T cell receptor beta chains from one specimen sequenced in a study of T cell responses to AZD1222 COVID-19 vaccine. TCRdb keeps only in-frame clones here, not all; method: immunoSEQ multiplex PCR. Of about 100,000 clones in the sample, approximately 87% are singletons; the top ten hold roughly 10%. This sample comprised peripheral blood, obtained 28 days after the second AZD1222 dose. The receptors stem from an adult who received the AZD1222 COVID-19 vaccine.

CDR3 in amino acids: CASVTGASNQPQHF. The CDR3, as DNA: TGTGCCAGTGTGACAGGGGCTAGCAATCAGCCCCAGCATTTT. The rearrangement joins TRBV19 to TRBJ1-5; 8 bases line up with TRBD1. The J segment lost 0 bases and the V segment lost 8 bases, leaving 3 bases of the junction unmatched. The V gene's germline CDR1 is LNHDA and CDR2 SQIVND (reference sequence). CDR3 length: 14 amino acids.

J is TRBJ1-5 and V is TRBV27; D might be TRBD1 (6 bases). The V and J ends lost 5 bases and 9 bases respectively, with 17 bases between them. The CDR3 covers 14 residues. Germline V gene sequence: CDR1 MNHEY, CDR2 SMNVEV (reference sequence). CDR3 protein: CASSLYRDSGPQHF. DNA of the CDR3: TGTGCCAGCAGTCTGTACAGGGACTCCGGGCCCCAGCATTTT.

This rearrangement joins TRBV19 to TRBJ1-1; D is possibly TRBD1 (5 bases). CDR3 length: 13 amino acids. Germline CDR1 and CDR2: LNHDA and SQIVND (reference sequence). The V end was cut by 6 bases, the J end by 2 bases, with 10 bases between. The chain's CDR3 is CASRLDSNTEAFF. CDR3 nucleotides: TGTGCCAGTAGGCTCGACAGTAACACTGAAGCTTTCTTT.